The 27 T cell receptor beta chains below all came from one sample that was sequenced in a study of shared clonotypes between healthy human individuals. Libraries were prepared by immunoSEQ multiplex PCR; TCRdb keeps only in-frame clonotypes and omits some of them. This sample has 1,400,000 or so clones, with around 98.5% found just once. Sequencing was carried out using naive CD4+ T cells sorted from blood. The subset is: CD45RA+ positively selected. The source is a man under 40 in good health.

This chain connects TRBV28 to TRBJ2-6; 7 bases agree with TRBD1. The V segment lost 5 bases and the J segment 3 bases; nucleotides outside the gene matches: 4. The CDR3 covers 15 residues. The germline V gene encodes CDR1 MDHEN and CDR2 SYDVKM. The CDR3 region is CASSTTGIGANVLTF. The CDR3 bases are TGTGCCAGCAGTACGACAGGGATTGGGGCCAACGTCCTGACTTTC.

The rearrangement links TRBV7-9 to TRBJ2-3; D possibly corresponds to TRBD1 (5 bases). This CDR3 has 16 residues. From germline, CDR1 is SEHNR and CDR2 FQNEAQ (reference sequence). V lost 5 bases, J lost 3 bases, and 18 bases lay in between. For the CDR3, the DNA is TGTGCCAGCAGCCGGCACAGGAGAACGTCTACAGATACGCAGTATTTT. It encodes CASSRHRRTSTDTQYF.

This chain connects TRBV7-2 to TRBJ2-4; D is possibly TRBD1 or TRBD2 (6 bases each). V was pared by 5 bases and J by 12 bases, with 17 bases between. From germline, CDR1 is SGHTA and CDR2 FQGNSA. The CDR3 has 13 residues. CDR3 sequence reads: CASSPRGESTQYF. The CDR3 coding sequence is TGTGCCAGCAGCCCGAGGGGGGAGTCGACTCAGTACTTC.

This chain joins TRBV12-5 and TRBJ1-2; D gene ambiguous. V shed 7 bases and J shed 14 bases, with 17 bases lying between them. CDR3 length: 11 amino acids. Germline-derived CDR1 and CDR2 are LGHNT and FRNRAP. The CDR3 coding sequence is TGTGCTAGTGCCCTAGGTGGGTCATCGACCTTC. Translation: CASALGGSSTF. Looking up the rest from reference TRBV12-5 and TRBJ1-2 gives the full variable domain: DARVTQTPRHKVTEMGQEVTMRCQPILGHNTVFWYRQTMMQGLELLAYFRNRAPLDDSGMPKDRFSAEMPDATLATLKIQPSEPRDSAVYFCASALGGSSTFGSGTRLTVV.

V usage is TRBV7-2 and J usage is TRBJ1-2, with a possible D match to TRBD1 (5 bases). Germline V gives CDR1 SGHTA, CDR2 FQGNSA. The CDR3 spans 13 residues. With 6 bases removed from V and 9 bases from J, the gap between germline ends came to 17 bases. The CDR3 reads CASSLQLRDRYTF. The CDR3 region has the DNA TGTGCCAGCAGTTTGCAACTCAGGGATCGCTACACCTTC.

This rearrangement joins TRBV10-1 to TRBJ2-7; perhaps TRBD1 as D (6 bases). The V end was cut by 4 bases, the J end by 3 bases, with 19 bases between. Germline-derived CDR1 and CDR2 are WNHNN and SYGVQD (reference sequence). The CDR3 runs to 16 residues. CDR3 DNA: TGCGCCAGCAGTGGTGGGTCGGACAGCGGATACTACGAGCAGTACTTC. Translated, it gives CASSGGSDSGYYEQYF.

The chain is built from TRBV29-1 and TRBJ2-7; D unclear. The CDR3 is made up of 15 amino acids. Trimming took off 6 bases at V and 2 bases at J, with 20 bases between the two ends. CDR1 is SQVTM, CDR2 ANQGSEA, per germline. The CDR3 reads CSVAGRAAQPYEQYF. DNA of the CDR3: TGCAGCGTGGCCGGCCGGGCGGCTCAGCCCTACGAGCAGTACTTC.

This chain joins TRBV28 and TRBJ2-3, with 10 bases lining up with TRBD2. CDR1 is MDHEN and CDR2 is SYDVKM in the germline V gene. The CDR3 has 15 residues. Trimming took 0 bases from V and 4 from J; bases not matched to a gene: 1. CDR3 amino acids: CASSLWLAGADTQYF. DNA of the CDR3: TGTGCCAGCAGTTTATGGCTAGCGGGAGCAGATACGCAGTATTTT.

CDR3 nucleotide sequence: TGTGCCAGCAGCTTTGGGGCTGGGGTGGGTAAAACTGAAGCTTTCTTT. Translation gives CASSFGAGVGKTEAFF. The genes are TRBV7-9 and TRBJ1-1; D is perhaps TRBD1 (5 bases). The CDR3 loop spans 16 amino acids. Trimming took 3 bases from V and 5 from J, leaving 19 bases between them. CDR1 SEHNR and CDR2 FQNEAQ come from the germline V gene (reference sequence).

The rearrangement links TRBV7-6 to TRBJ1-5; maybe TRBD1 (5 bases). Germline values: CDR1 SGHVS, CDR2 FNYEAQ. The CDR3 is made up of 15 amino acids. V was pared by 2 bases and J by 1 base, with 9 bases between. CDR3 DNA sequence: TGTGCCAGCAGCTTAACAGGATTGAGCAATCAGCCCCAGCATTTT. Its protein is CASSLTGLSNQPQHF.

The rearrangement uses TRBV18 and TRBJ1-1, with 8 bases matching TRBD1. The CDR3 sequence is 17 residues long. The V segment lost 1 base and the J segment 0 bases; nucleotides outside the gene matches: 7. Germline V gives CDR1 KGHSH, CDR2 LQKENI. This chain's CDR3 is CASSPLAGGYLNTEAFF. The CDR3 DNA sequence: TGTGCCAGCTCACCACTGGCAGGGGGCTACTTGAACACTGAAGCTTTCTTT.

The chain joins TRBV7-2 to TRBJ2-1; TRBD1 aligns across 8 bases. In germline, CDR1 is SGHTA, CDR2 FQGNSA. With V trimmed by 4 bases and J by 7 bases, 9 bases remained unmatched. This CDR3 is 15 amino acids long. Written as DNA, the CDR3 is TGTGCCAGCAGCTACGACAGGGGACGTTTGAATGAGCAGTTCTTC. Translated, it gives CASSYDRGRLNEQFF.

The chain employs TRBV13 and TRBJ2-5; D is possibly TRBD2 (5 bases). The CDR3 sequence is 15 residues long. Trimming took off 3 bases at V and 7 bases at J, with 18 bases between the two ends. Per the germline V gene, CDR1 is PRHDT and CDR2 is FYEKMQ (reference sequence). Here the CDR3 DNA reads TGTGCCAGCAGCTTCCGGGTCGGGGTGGACGGGACCCAGTACTTC. It encodes CASSFRVGVDGTQYF.

The chain joins TRBV6-1 to TRBJ1-5; D is unclear. This CDR3 comprises 16 residues. V lost 2 bases to trimming and J lost 0 bases, with 11 bases between them. Germline V lookup: CDR1 MNHNS, CDR2 SASEGT. The CDR3 sequence: CASSEIRTDSNQPQHF. The CDR3, as DNA: TGTGCCAGCAGTGAAATAAGGACGGATAGCAATCAGCCCCAGCATTTT.

This clone is a singleton in its sample. This rearrangement joins TRBV28 to TRBJ2-3; D is undetermined. Germline CDR1 and CDR2: MDHEN and SYDVKM. V lost 7 bases, J lost 4 bases, and 9 bases lay in between. This CDR3 spans 12 amino acids. Here the CDR3 reads CASISGPDTQYF. The CDR3 coding sequence is TGTGCCAGCATCTCCGGCCCAGATACGCAGTATTTT.

The rearrangement links TRBV10-3 to TRBJ2-3; TRBD1 agrees at 9 bases. The V segment lost 0 bases and the J segment 4 bases; nucleotides outside the gene matches: 5. Germline V gene data show CDR1 as ENHRY and CDR2 as SYGVKD. This CDR3 region has 16 residues. CDR3 sequence reads: CAISESERQGADTQYF. In DNA form, the CDR3 reads TGTGCCATCAGTGAGTCGGAGAGACAGGGGGCAGATACGCAGTATTTT.

The CDR3 coding sequence is TGTGCCAGCACCGGGAGGGGGTTAAACTATGGCTACACCTTC. Translated: CASTGRGLNYGYTF. The chain has TRBV6-5 and TRBJ1-2, with D tentatively TRBD1 (6 bases). This CDR3 has 14 amino acids. Deletions cut 7 bases from V and 2 bases from J, with 14 bases between. Germline V gene lookup returns CDR1 MNHEY and CDR2 SVGAGI.

Details on this clone: The identical CDR3 is also encoded by other nucleotide sequences in the sample. The CDR3 reads CASSVQGNQPQHF. CDR3 DNA: TGCGCCAGCAGCGTCCAGGGCAATCAGCCCCAGCATTTT. The gene calls are TRBV5-1 and TRBJ1-5; D gene ambiguous. V lost 4 bases and J 2 bases, leaving 7 bases between the germline ends. In germline, CDR1 is SGHRS, CDR2 YFSETQ. This CDR3 has 13 amino acids.

The chain joins TRBV5-4 to TRBJ2-7; D is possibly TRBD1 or TRBD2 (5 bases each). This CDR3 spans 14 amino acids. Trimming stripped 0 bases from V and 7 bases from J, with 14 bases between. Germline CDR1 is SGHNT and CDR2 is YYREEE (reference sequence). The CDR3 sequence: CASSLERGPREQYF. For the CDR3, the DNA is TGTGCCAGCAGCTTGGAGAGGGGCCCCAGAGAGCAGTACTTC.

This clone has only one observation. The genes are TRBV27 and TRBJ2-7; 10 bases fit TRBD1. The CDR3 extends over 18 amino acids. V was pared by 3 bases and J by 4 bases, with 15 bases of the junction left unmatched. Germline CDR1 and CDR2: MNHEY and SMNVEV (reference sequence). This chain's CDR3 is CASSFPDPDRGRFYEQYF. The CDR3 nucleotides read TGTGCCAGCAGTTTCCCCGACCCTGACAGGGGGCGGTTTTACGAGCAGTACTTC.

This clone showed up just once. This chain connects TRBV29-1 to TRBJ2-7; no clear D gene. The CDR3 consists of 13 residues. Germline CDR1 SQVTM, CDR2 ANQGSEA. V lost 4 bases to trimming and J lost 2 bases, with 12 bases between them. The DNA of the CDR3 is TGCAGCGTTGTTCGGCCGCTAACCTACGAGCAGTACTTC. This translates into CSVVRPLTYEQYF.

The chain uses TRBV4-1 and TRBJ1-5, with TRBD1 matching 8 bases. The V segment lost 0 bases and the J segment 4 bases; nucleotides outside the gene matches: 5. The CDR3 consists of 16 residues. Looked up from germline, CDR1 is MGHRA and CDR2 is YSYEKL. The CDR3 DNA follows: TGCGCCAGCAGCCAAGACAGGGGGCTCGTGAATCAGCCCCAGCATTTT. It yields the protein CASSQDRGLVNQPQHF.

The count of this clone is one. V usage is TRBV5-1 and J usage is TRBJ2-7; D is ambiguous. Germline V gene sequence: CDR1 SGHRS, CDR2 YFSETQ. V was clipped by 0 bases and J by 1 base, with 8 bases between them. This CDR3 has 14 residues. The CDR3: CASSLEMGSYEQYF. The CDR3 nucleotides are TGCGCCAGCAGCTTGGAGATGGGATCCTACGAGCAGTACTTC.

V and J are TRBV13 and TRBJ2-2; a weak D match, TRBD2 (5 bases). CDR1 and CDR2 from the germline V gene are PRHDT and FYEKMQ (reference sequence). V was clipped by 3 bases and J by 2 bases, with 13 bases between them. This CDR3 spans 16 amino acids. The CDR3 is CASSFGTGTNTGELFF. The DNA for the CDR3 is TGTGCCAGCAGCTTTGGTACGGGAACCAACACCGGGGAGCTGTTTTTT.

J is TRBJ2-7 and V is TRBV19, with D perhaps matching TRBD2 (5 bases). Trimming removed 5 bases at V and 9 bases at J, with 23 bases between. Germline lookup yields CDR1 LNHDA and CDR2 SQIVND (reference sequence). CDR3 length equals 15 residues. CDR3 DNA: TGTGCCAGTAGTCCCTCAGCGAGGAGCACCGCGGGGCAGTACTTC. Translating gives CASSPSARSTAGQYF.

Worth noting for this clone: Distinct nucleotide sequences in the sample also encode this CDR3. V is TRBV6-5 and J is TRBJ1-2; no clear D. There are 13 residues in the CDR3. The V end was cut by 3 bases, the J end by 6 bases, with 11 bases between. CDR1 is MNHEY and CDR2 is SVGAGI in the germline V gene. The CDR3 DNA is TGTGCCAGCAGTTATTTGGACCGAGATGGCTACACCTTC. This sequence encodes CASSYLDRDGYTF.

This sequence joins TRBV28 and TRBJ2-1, with 7 bases lining up with TRBD2. Trimming took 10 bases from V and 0 from J; bases not matched to a gene: 3. Germline lookup yields CDR1 MDHEN and CDR2 SYDVKM. The CDR3 runs 13 residues. The CDR3 spells CATSGNSYNEQFF. CDR3 nucleotides: TGTGCCACCAGCGGGAACTCCTACAATGAGCAGTTCTTC.